One sample yielded the 19 T cell receptor beta chains listed below, sequenced in a study of cytomegalovirus exposure and HLA in healthy donors. The PCR employed 60 Vbeta primers together with 13 Jbeta primers. The assay was immunoSEQ multiplex PCR, and TCRdb's table has in-frame clones only and misses some. The sample contains 220,000 or so clones, 70% to 85% of which appear only once. Sample: PBMCs. These receptors were taken from a man between 50 and 59 years old in good health and CMV-seronegative.

This clone came up a few times. Other DNA variants within this sample encode the same CDR3. The V call is TRBV20-1, the J call TRBJ1-1; D is ambiguous. Trimming removed 5 bases from V and 1 base from J, with 5 bases in between. Germline lookup yields CDR1 DFQATT and CDR2 SNEGSKA (reference sequence). The CDR3 sequence is 11 residues long. CDR3 loop: CSARRNTEAFF. The CDR3 DNA reads TGCAGTGCTCGGAGGAACACTGAAGCTTTCTTT.

The chain links TRBV6-6 to TRBJ1-1; 11 nucleotides match TRBD1. Germline values: CDR1 MNHNY, CDR2 SVGAGI (reference sequence). V gave up 2 bases and J gave up 4 bases; unmatched junction bases: 6. The CDR3 spans 16 residues. The CDR3 region is CASSYPDRGPSTEAFF. CDR3 nucleotides: TGTGCCAGCAGTTACCCGGACAGGGGGCCAAGCACTGAAGCTTTCTTT.

On this clone: This sample also contains other DNA sequences that code for the same CDR3. The chain links TRBV29-1 to TRBJ2-1; D is possibly TRBD2 (6 bases). V lost 8 bases and J lost 8, with 19 bases in between. The germline gives CDR1 SQVTM, CDR2 ANQGSEA. This CDR3 region has 13 residues. CDR3 protein: CSSRREEWDEQFF. The CDR3 nucleotides are TGCAGCTCACGAAGGGAGGAATGGGATGAGCAGTTCTTC.

This chain uses TRBV18 with TRBJ2-6; a weak D match, TRBD2 (5 bases). The CDR3 has 16 residues. Germline values: CDR1 KGHSH, CDR2 LQKENI. The V end was cut by 2 bases, the J end by 1 base, with 9 bases between. Written as DNA, the CDR3 is TGTGCCAGCTCACCAACCGGGGTGTCTGGGGCCAACGTCCTGACTTTC. This codes for CASSPTGVSGANVLTF.

The chain links TRBV7-7 to TRBJ2-1; 11 nucleotides agree with TRBD2. Per germline, CDR1 SSHAT and CDR2 FNYEAQ (reference sequence). The CDR3 consists of 16 residues. V was pared by 1 base and J by 7 bases, with 6 bases of the junction left unmatched. This CDR3 is CASSLVAGGPGNEQFF. In DNA, the CDR3 is TGTGCCAGCAGCTTAGTAGCGGGAGGGCCCGGGAATGAGCAGTTCTTC. Full variable domain (outside the CDR3, taken from reference TRBV7-7 and TRBJ2-1): GAGVSQSPRYKVTKRGQDVTLRCDPISSHATLYWYQQALGQGPEFLTYFNYEAQPDKSGLPSDRFSAERPEGSISTLTIQRTEQRDSAMYRCASSLVAGGPGNEQFFGPGTRLTVL.

In the case of this clone: In the same sample, other DNA sequences code for this CDR3. The CDR3 reads CASSSGTTNTGELFF. CDR3 DNA: TGTGCCAGCAGCTCCGGGACAACGAACACCGGGGAGCTGTTTTTT. This chain connects TRBV5-4 to TRBJ2-2; tentatively, D is TRBD1 (6 bases). The CDR3 has 15 residues. Per germline, CDR1 SGHNT and CDR2 YYREEE (reference sequence). V was clipped by 3 bases and J by 0 bases, with 9 bases between them.

The chain couples TRBV9 to TRBJ2-5; weak D call: TRBD2 (6 bases). The CDR3 runs to 16 residues. The germline CDR1 and CDR2 sequences are SGDLS and YYNGEE. The V end was cut by 4 bases, the J end by 2 bases, with 18 bases between. The CDR3 sequence: CASSLGGVARQETQYF. The CDR3 coding sequence is TGTGCCAGCAGCCTGGGGGGAGTAGCGAGACAAGAGACCCAGTACTTC.

The chain couples TRBV6-1 to TRBJ2-3, with D tentatively TRBD2 (5 bases). Germline values: CDR1 MNHNS, CDR2 SASEGT. The CDR3 totals 14 residues. Deletions cut 10 bases from V and 0 bases from J, with 14 bases between. The CDR3 DNA reads TGTGCCACCACTACGGGGTTTAGCACAGATACGCAGTATTTT. Its protein product is CATTTGFSTDTQYF.

This clone was counted between two and nine times. The chain combines TRBV5-1 with TRBJ2-3; tentative D call: TRBD1 (7 bases). This CDR3 spans 14 amino acids. Trimming took off 4 bases at V and 8 bases at J, with 17 bases between the two ends. Germline V CDR1 and CDR2: SGHRS, YFSETQ. CDR3 bases: TGCGCCAGCAGCCTACGCCAGGGGGAGGCTACGCAGTATTTT. Translated: CASSLRQGEATQYF.

The chain has TRBV20-1 and TRBJ2-1, with a tentative D call TRBD2 (6 bases). CDR3 length: 8 amino acids. Germline lookup yields CDR1 DFQATT and CDR2 SNEGSKA (reference sequence). This CDR3 reads CSVGGGFF. The DNA for the CDR3 is TGCAGCGTCGGGGGAGGTTTCTTC.

The V gene is TRBV5-4, the J gene TRBJ2-1, with TRBD1 identical over 9 bases. CDR1 is SGHNT, CDR2 YYREEE, per germline (reference sequence). The junction had 15 bases not matched to a gene; V was cut back by 4 bases and J by 4 bases. The CDR3 is 18 residues long. This chain's CDR3 is CASSAQIPGQGRYNEQFF. CDR3 coding DNA: TGTGCCAGCAGCGCCCAAATACCGGGACAGGGCCGTTACAATGAGCAGTTCTTC.

This chain connects TRBV6-1 to TRBJ2-5; 9 nucleotides align to TRBD2. Germline V gene data show CDR1 as MNHNS and CDR2 as SASEGT. After removal of 2 bases from V and 5 bases from J, the junction contained 3 bases not matched to a gene. This CDR3 comprises 14 residues. The chain's CDR3 is CASSERLAGETQYF. The CDR3, as DNA: TGTGCCAGCAGTGAAAGGCTAGCGGGGGAGACCCAGTACTTC.

In its sample, this clone was seen a few times. The rearrangement links TRBV6-1 to TRBJ1-1, with a weak D call TRBD1 (6 bases). V was trimmed by 4 bases and J by 3 bases, leaving 12 bases between them. The CDR3 length is 14 residues. The germline V gene encodes CDR1 MNHNS and CDR2 SASEGT. The CDR3 DNA reads TGTGCCAGCAGTGGTCGGACAGCCTACACTGAAGCTTTCTTT. Residues: CASSGRTAYTEAFF.

This sequence joins TRBV5-6 and TRBJ2-2; 10 positions match TRBD1. The V gene end was trimmed by 7 bases and the J gene end by 5 bases; junction bases not matched to a gene: 11. In germline, CDR1 is SGHDT, CDR2 YYEEEE. The length of the CDR3 is 16 residues. CDR3 amino acids: CASRPPGTGETGELFF. The CDR3 nucleotides are TGTGCCAGCCGACCACCCGGGACAGGGGAGACCGGGGAGCTGTTTTTT.

This chain links TRBV27 with TRBJ2-7, with 7 bases aligning to TRBD1. V gave up 6 bases and J gave up 1 base; unmatched junction bases: 15. The CDR3 is made up of 17 amino acids. Per germline, CDR1 MNHEY and CDR2 SMNVEV (reference sequence). This CDR3 is CASRPRTGELGSYEQYF. In DNA form, the CDR3 reads TGTGCCAGCAGGCCGCGGACAGGCGAGCTGGGGTCCTACGAGCAGTACTTC.

This clone was observed once. The rearrangement links TRBV4-1 to TRBJ1-4; 7 bases match TRBD1. CDR3 length equals 15 residues. The germline V gene encodes CDR1 MGHRA and CDR2 YSYEKL. Trimming at V came to 3 bases and at J to 9 bases, leaving 10 bases not matched to a gene. For the CDR3, the DNA is TGCGCCAGCAGCCAGGTTACAGGGGTCGCTCAAAAACTGTTTTTT. Translation: CASSQVTGVAQKLFF.

This rearrangement joins TRBV5-8 to TRBJ1-4; TRBD1 matches 10 bases. The CDR3 length is 17 residues. V shed 5 bases and J 8 bases; nucleotides not matched to a gene: 15. Germline-derived CDR1 and CDR2 are SGHTS and YDEGEE. CDR3 sequence: CASRNRDRGRSREKLFF. As DNA, the CDR3 is TGTGCCAGCAGGAACCGGGACAGGGGTCGGAGTCGCGAAAAACTGTTTTTT.

This chain links TRBV5-6 with TRBJ2-3; D possibly corresponds to TRBD2 (5 bases). From germline, CDR1 is SGHDT and CDR2 YYEEEE. V shed 1 base and J shed 10 bases, with 7 bases lying between them. The CDR3 covers 11 residues. CDR3 region: CASSLRGAQYF. CDR3 in DNA: TGTGCCAGCAGCTTGCGGGGTGCGCAGTATTTT.

CDR3 region: CASTRLASSSYNEQFF. CDR3 nucleotide sequence: TGTGCCAGTACCAGACTAGCGTCGAGCTCCTACAATGAGCAGTTCTTC. J is TRBJ2-1 and V is TRBV19; 8 nucleotides match TRBD2. V trimming: 7 bases; J trimming: 0 bases; junction bases outside the gene matches: 8. Per the germline V gene, CDR1 is LNHDA and CDR2 is SQIVND (reference sequence). The CDR3 extends over 16 amino acids.